The following is a TCR beta chain sequence with its context. Germline CDR1 reads LGHNA; CDR2 reads YSLEER. The CDR3 is made up of 11 amino acids. Trimming removed 6 bases from V and 4 bases from J, with 5 bases in between. The sample belongs to a study of OX40 agonist ivuxolimab in advanced cancers. Turning to the study itself: Six ivuxolimab dose levels, 0.01 to 10 mg/kg, were given intravenously every 2 weeks. A male proportion of about 84% was recorded, with mean age about 62 years and range 23 to 79. Partial responses were achieved by three patients, one with hepatocellular carcinoma and two with cutaneous melanoma.

Measured with immunoSEQ multiplex PCR; TCRdb has only the in-frame clones, and not every one. The sample records about 83,000 clones, around 93% being singletons. The receptor comes from an adult with an advanced solid tumor such as melanoma, head and neck, liver or kidney cancer. The gene calls are TRBV4-3 and TRBJ2-3; D unclear. The specimen comprised CD4+ or CD8+ T cells sorted from blood, sampled in a trial of the OX40 agonist ivuxolimab. The CDR3 loop is CASSFSDTQYF. The CDR3 bases are TGCGCCAGCAGTTTCTCAGATACGCAGTATTTT.